These 6 T cell receptor beta chains came from one sample sequenced in a study of T-cell reconstitution after alpha-beta-depleted transplantation in children. It was with unique molecular identifiers that the TCRbeta library was prepared. TCRdb reanalysed the PCR reads using MiXCR and keeps one entry per CDR3 protein. The sample includes 200,000 to 250,000 distinct CDR3 sequences, 11% of them seen just once. Sample: PBMCs, taken before TCRalphabeta/CD19-depleted stem cell transplant. The receptors come from a child younger than two with acute myeloid leukemia, due to receive a stem cell transplant.

This clonotype came up many times. The rearrangement uses TRBV29-1 and TRBJ2-7; 7 bases are shared with TRBD1. Trimming removed 6 bases from V and 1 base from J; junction bases left unmatched: 3. This CDR3 has 12 amino acids. Germline V gene lookup returns CDR1 SQVTM and CDR2 ANQGSEA. The CDR3, as DNA: TGCAGCGTGGGGACAGTTTCCTACGAGCAGTACTTC. Translated, it gives CSVGTVSYEQYF.

In its sample, this clonotype was seen many times. The chain recombines TRBV5-1 with TRBJ2-1; a possible D gene is TRBD2 (6 bases). Germline V gene sequence: CDR1 SGHRS, CDR2 YFSETQ. The CDR3 is 15 amino acids. V was pared by 4 bases and J by 2 bases, with 13 bases between. The CDR3 sequence is CASSASGDPYNEQFF. The DNA of the CDR3 is TGCGCCAGCAGCGCCTCGGGAGACCCCTACAATGAGCAGTTCTTC.

This clonotype was detected ten times or more. The chain couples TRBV7-9 to TRBJ2-3; D gene unclear. The V end was cut by 2 bases, the J end by 4 bases, with 7 bases between. Germline V CDR1 and CDR2: SEHNR, FQNEAQ (reference sequence). The CDR3 extends over 13 amino acids. The CDR3 bases are TGTGCCAGCAGCTTACTGCCCTCAGATACGCAGTATTTT. Protein product: CASSLLPSDTQYF.

This clonotype was seen at least ten times. The chain uses TRBV12-3 or TRBV12-4 and TRBJ1-5; no reliable D call. The CDR3 has 14 amino acids. V lost 1 base to trimming and J lost 2 bases, with 6 bases between them. The CDR3 loop is CASSLVWGNQPQHF. Here the CDR3 DNA reads TGTGCCAGCAGTTTAGTATGGGGCAATCAGCCCCAGCATTTT.

In its sample, this clonotype was seen many times. This chain connects TRBV4-2 to TRBJ2-7; TRBD1 aligns across 12 bases. Germline lookup yields CDR1 LGHNA and CDR2 YNFKEQ. The junction had 7 bases not matched to a gene; V was cut back by 0 bases and J by 4 bases. CDR3 length: 17 residues. In DNA, the CDR3 is TGTGCCAGCAGCCAAGATAGGGGGACAGGGGGCTTGTACGAGCAGTACTTC. Amino acid sequence: CASSQDRGTGGLYEQYF.

This clonotype occurred many times. The V and J genes are TRBV19 and TRBJ2-2, with D perhaps matching TRBD1 (5 bases). V was trimmed by 7 bases and J by 4 bases, leaving 13 bases between them. This CDR3 region has 14 residues. The germline V gene encodes CDR1 LNHDA and CDR2 SQIVND (reference sequence). The CDR3 protein is CASNAGFGTGELFF. The CDR3 DNA follows: TGTGCCAGTAACGCAGGGTTTGGCACCGGGGAGCTGTTTTTT.